A selection of T cell receptor beta chains follows, all from one sample in a study of blood T cell repertoires in COVID-19. TCRdb's copy holds only in-frame clones and misses some; the assay was immunoSEQ multiplex PCR. The data hold about 170,000 clones, with approximately 92% observed a single time. Sample: peripheral blood. The receptors originated from a woman in her 50s with acute or convalescent COVID-19. The conserved cysteine and the conserved F or W are not part of the CDR3 here.

v_gene: TRBV19; j_gene: TRBJ1-4; CDR3aa: ATEGGEDEKLF
v_gene: TRBV5-4; j_gene: TRBJ1-2; CDR3aa: ASSLSTNYGYT
v_gene: TRBV6-2/TRBV6-3; j_gene: TRBJ2-1; CDR3aa: ASSYSVPGGSYNEQF
v_gene: TRBV5-4; j_gene: TRBJ2-7; CDR3aa: ASSLGRGGIIDEQY
v_gene: TRBV6-6; j_gene: TRBJ1-3; CDR3aa: ASSPRPPQSSGNTIY
v_gene: TRBV24-1; j_gene: TRBJ2-1; CDR3aa: ATSDYAGGRDEQF
v_gene: TRBV5-6; j_gene: TRBJ2-7; CDR3aa: ASSFWEGNTREQY
v_gene: TRBV11-2; j_gene: TRBJ1-6; CDR3aa: ASSSTYDSPLH
v_gene: TRBV24-1; j_gene: TRBJ2-1; CDR3aa: ATSVRGAGNNEQF
v_gene: TRBV4-1; j_gene: TRBJ2-2; CDR3aa: ASSHPRSETGQGNTGELF
v_gene: TRBV5-6; j_gene: TRBJ2-7; CDR3aa: ASSFGETSYEQY
v_gene: TRBV24-1; j_gene: TRBJ1-2; CDR3aa: ATSEPGTGMYGYT
v_gene: TRBV6-5; j_gene: TRBJ1-1; CDR3aa: ASRTGPEAF
v_gene: TRBV28; j_gene: TRBJ2-7; CDR3aa: ASETSGSSYEQY
v_gene: TRBV28; j_gene: TRBJ2-7; CDR3aa: ASKAGSSYEQY
v_gene: TRBV21-1; j_gene: TRBJ1-5; CDR3aa: ASSKARDRESNQPQH
v_gene: TRBV6-5; j_gene: TRBJ1-1; CDR3aa: ASRPTVDTEAF
v_gene: TRBV28; j_gene: TRBJ2-3; CDR3aa: ASSLTGNTDTQY
v_gene: TRBV5-6; j_gene: TRBJ2-2; CDR3aa: ASSPGLAATGELF
v_gene: TRBV6-5; j_gene: TRBJ1-5; CDR3aa: ASSYEPGGGQPQH
v_gene: TRBV3-1/TRBV3-2; j_gene: TRBJ1-1; CDR3aa: ASSRQGVTEAF
v_gene: TRBV19; j_gene: TRBJ1-2; CDR3aa: ASSTDYRDPYDGYT
v_gene: TRBV9; j_gene: TRBJ1-2; CDR3aa: ASSFSRDRGLLEGYT
v_gene: TRBV28; j_gene: TRBJ1-2; CDR3aa: ASSFRDIGTYGYT
v_gene: TRBV30; j_gene: TRBJ1-2; CDR3aa: AWSVGAGRNYGYT
v_gene: TRBV28; j_gene: TRBJ2-4; CDR3aa: ASSPPRGQNIQY
v_gene: TRBV19; j_gene: TRBJ2-2; CDR3aa: ASSLRYGELF
v_gene: TRBV9; j_gene: TRBJ1-2; CDR3aa: ASSVDRGYGYT
v_gene: TRBV2; j_gene: TRBJ2-1; CDR3aa: ASRDNPHEQF
v_gene: TRBV28; j_gene: TRBJ1-1; CDR3aa: ASSIIRDRDTEAF
v_gene: TRBV5-6; j_gene: TRBJ1-1; CDR3aa: ASSLAKGQGWTEAF
v_gene: TRBV9; j_gene: TRBJ2-1; CDR3aa: ASSSWGGREDEQF
v_gene: TRBV4-1; j_gene: TRBJ2-3; CDR3aa: ASSLVTGTDTQY
v_gene: TRBV3-1/TRBV3-2; j_gene: TRBJ1-6; CDR3aa: ASSPPGVSYNSPLH
v_gene: TRBV30; j_gene: TRBJ2-7; CDR3aa: AWSLAGPYEQY
v_gene: TRBV12-3/TRBV12-4; j_gene: TRBJ2-5; CDR3aa: ASTREETQY
v_gene: TRBV6-1; j_gene: TRBJ1-2; CDR3aa: ASSEAPGSNYGYT
v_gene: TRBV7-2; j_gene: TRBJ1-2; CDR3aa: ASSNRAVSGYT
v_gene: TRBV15; j_gene: TRBJ2-3; CDR3aa: ATSRETGEDTQY
v_gene: TRBV19; j_gene: TRBJ1-2; CDR3aa: ASTPPDSDFGSGYT
v_gene: TRBV12-3/TRBV12-4; j_gene: TRBJ1-1; CDR3aa: ASSFSQATEAF